The present TCR beta chain was sequenced within a study of cytomegalovirus exposure and HLA in healthy donors. Study-level information: Genotyping showed around four fifths of about 370 donors falling in the Caucasian-associated ancestry cluster. General study points: When analyzed later, the rates of TCR association showed variation by HLA locus, with DRB1 the most and HLA-C the fewest.

Deletions cut 1 base from V and 4 bases from J, with 10 bases between. The V gene's germline CDR1 is GTSNPN and CDR2 SVGIG (reference sequence). This CDR3 has 13 amino acids. Notes on this clone: The antigen is undetermined.

PCR involved 60 Vbeta and 13 Jbeta primers. The repertoire was sequenced with immunoSEQ multiplex PCR; TCRdb's copy has only in-frame clones and lacks some. Of around 150,000 clones in the sample, around three quarters were seen once. This TCR came from a man aged 40-49 years in good health and CMV-seropositive. Sample: PBMCs. This rearrangement joins TRBV30 to TRBJ1-2; D not certain. In DNA form, the CDR3 reads TGTGCCTGGAGTGCAACGGGGTTCTATGGCTACACCTTC. This sequence encodes CAWSATGFYGYTF.